This TCR beta chain was recorded in a study of cytomegalovirus exposure and HLA in healthy donors. General study results and limits: TCR beta chain V- and J-gene trimming was linked, in a later analysis, to a missense variant in DCLRE1C. Rare TCR sequences dominated, though some public TCRs recurred in many donors.

Note on this clone: Its cognate antigen is unknown.

These donors, healthy bone marrow donors, were studied. The primer mix had 60 Vbeta and 13 Jbeta primers. Here immunoSEQ multiplex PCR was the method, and the copy in TCRdb shows in-frame clones only, minus some. Here the sample spans over 150,000 clones, around 74% being singletons. This CDR3 is 16 amino acids long. V trimming: 4 bases; J trimming: 1 base; junction bases outside the gene matches: 6. Germline CDR1 is SGHRS and CDR2 is YFSETQ. The sample taken for sequencing was PBMCs. The gene calls are TRBV5-1 and TRBJ2-1; 9 nucleotides line up with TRBD2. This sequence originates from a male donor in good health and CMV-seronegative. CDR3 in amino acids: CASSAHSGSSYNEQFF. The DNA of the CDR3 is TGCGCCAGCAGCGCCCATAGCGGGAGTTCCTACAATGAGCAGTTCTTC.